One sample yielded the 12 T cell receptor beta chains listed below, sequenced in a study of blood T cell repertoires in COVID-19. Profiling relied on immunoSEQ multiplex PCR, and the TCRdb table lists in-frame clones only, not all of them. The sample carries over 200,000 clones, over 80% recorded once. The sequencing input was peripheral blood. The source is a man aged 35 to 55 with acute or convalescent COVID-19.

V gene TRBV30 combines with J gene TRBJ2-7; D is perhaps TRBD1 (5 bases). The ends were cut back, 3 bases at V and 2 bases at J, with 14 bases in the middle. The CDR3 has 14 residues. Per germline, CDR1 GTSNPN and CDR2 SVGIG (reference sequence). DNA for the CDR3: TGTGCCTGGAGGGACCAGGGCAATCCCTACGAGCAGTACTTC. Protein product: CAWRDQGNPYEQYF. Full variable domain (missing parts from reference TRBV30 and TRBJ2-7): SQTIHQWPATLVQPVGSPLSLECTVEGTSNPNLYWYRQAAGRGLQLLFYSVGIGQISSEVPQNLSASRPQDRQFILSSKKLLLSDSGFYLCAWRDQGNPYEQYFGPGTRLTVT.

V is TRBV5-4 and J is TRBJ2-7; 7 bases agree with TRBD2. Looked up from germline, CDR1 is SGHNT and CDR2 is YYREEE (reference sequence). The CDR3 sequence is 15 residues long. V lost 0 bases, J lost 2 bases, and 5 bases stayed unmatched. The CDR3 here is CASSLEAGVAYEQYF. The CDR3 DNA is TGTGCCAGCAGCTTGGAGGCGGGAGTGGCCTACGAGCAGTACTTC.

J is TRBJ2-3 and V is TRBV3-1 (or the pseudogene TRBV3-2); TRBD2 aligns across 8 bases. V shed 4 bases, J shed 3 bases, and the junction held 9 bases outside the gene matches. CDR1 is LGHDT and CDR2 is YNNKEL in the germline V gene (reference sequence). The CDR3 length is 16 residues. This CDR3 reads CASSPGGTRSTDTQYF. The CDR3 DNA is TGTGCCAGCAGCCCCGGGGGGACTAGGAGTACAGATACGCAGTATTTT.

This rearrangement joins TRBV29-1 to TRBJ2-1; 7 bases are a match to TRBD2. The length of the CDR3 is 13 residues. Per the germline V gene, CDR1 is SQVTM and CDR2 is ANQGSEA. Germline trimming cut 3 bases from V and 5 bases from J; bases unmatched to any gene: 4. The chain's CDR3 is CSVEVGTNNEQFF. Here the CDR3 DNA reads TGCAGCGTTGAGGTAGGGACTAACAATGAGCAGTTCTTC.

The gene calls are TRBV3-1 (or the pseudogene TRBV3-2) and TRBJ2-2, with D possibly TRBD2 on 7 matching bases. The length of the CDR3 is 17 residues. CDR1 LGHDT and CDR2 YNNKEL come from the germline V gene (reference sequence). V shed 4 bases and J shed 2 bases, with 17 bases lying between them. CDR3 nucleotide sequence: TGTGCCAGCAGCCCACTCAGGGGAGGGGGTAACACCGGGGAGCTGTTTTTT. As protein: CASSPLRGGGNTGELFF.

This chain uses TRBV19 with TRBJ1-2; D possibly corresponds to TRBD1 (6 bases). Germline-derived CDR1 and CDR2 are LNHDA and SQIVND (reference sequence). This CDR3 has 14 amino acids. Trimming took 5 bases from V and 4 from J, leaving 14 bases between them. The CDR3 bases are TGTGCCAGTAGTCCGAGACTGGACAGCTATGGCTACACCTTC. This sequence encodes CASSPRLDSYGYTF.

J is TRBJ1-1 and V is TRBV11-2, with 8 bases aligning to TRBD1. This CDR3 is built from 15 residues. From germline, CDR1 is SGHAT and CDR2 FQNNGV. The trim removed 5 bases at V and 4 bases at J, leaving 9 bases unmatched. CDR3 loop: CASSTLRGPLTEAFF. The CDR3 nucleotides read TGTGCCAGCAGCACCCTCAGGGGGCCTCTCACTGAAGCTTTCTTT.

The DNA for the CDR3 is TGTGCCAGCAGTTACGGGGAGGGAGCTGAAGCTTTCTTT. Amino acid sequence: CASSYGEGAEAFF. The chain couples TRBV6-5 to TRBJ1-1; no reliable D call. V was shortened by 2 bases and J by 6 bases, with 10 bases between the two germline ends. The CDR3 runs 13 residues. Germline V gene lookup returns CDR1 MNHEY and CDR2 SVGAGI.

DNA for the CDR3: TGTGCCAGTAGCGGGAGATTTACCGGGGAGCTGTTTTTT. This codes for CASSGRFTGELFF. J is TRBJ2-2 and V is TRBV19, with D perhaps TRBD2 (6 bases). Germline V gene data show CDR1 as LNHDA and CDR2 as SQIVND (reference sequence). V shed 6 bases and J shed 5 bases, with 10 bases lying between them. The CDR3 sequence is 13 residues long.

The J gene is TRBJ2-1, the V gene TRBV5-1, with D uncertain. This CDR3 is 15 amino acids long. Looked up from germline, CDR1 is SGHRS and CDR2 is YFSETQ. Trimming took off 0 bases at V and 3 bases at J, with 10 bases between the two ends. This CDR3 reads CASSLAQAYYNEQFF. In DNA form, the CDR3 reads TGCGCCAGCAGCTTGGCGCAGGCTTACTACAATGAGCAGTTCTTC.

The chain carries TRBV30 and TRBJ2-1; 10 bases fit TRBD1. Germline V gives CDR1 GTSNPN, CDR2 SVGIG (reference sequence). V lost 4 bases, J lost 4 bases, and 16 bases stayed unmatched. CDR3 size: 18 residues. The DNA for the CDR3 is TGTGCCTGGATAGGGGACAGGGGACAAAGTGGGGGTTACAATGAGCAGTTCTTC. It codes for CAWIGDRGQSGGYNEQFF.

The chain carries TRBV7-9 and TRBJ1-4, with a weak D call TRBD1 (5 bases). Germline CDR1 reads SEHNR; CDR2 reads FQNEAQ (reference sequence). Deletions cut 3 bases from V and 5 bases from J, with 7 bases between. The CDR3 is 13 residues long. CDR3 coding DNA: TGTGCCAGCAGCTTTAGACAGAATGAAAAACTGTTTTTT. It encodes CASSFRQNEKLFF.